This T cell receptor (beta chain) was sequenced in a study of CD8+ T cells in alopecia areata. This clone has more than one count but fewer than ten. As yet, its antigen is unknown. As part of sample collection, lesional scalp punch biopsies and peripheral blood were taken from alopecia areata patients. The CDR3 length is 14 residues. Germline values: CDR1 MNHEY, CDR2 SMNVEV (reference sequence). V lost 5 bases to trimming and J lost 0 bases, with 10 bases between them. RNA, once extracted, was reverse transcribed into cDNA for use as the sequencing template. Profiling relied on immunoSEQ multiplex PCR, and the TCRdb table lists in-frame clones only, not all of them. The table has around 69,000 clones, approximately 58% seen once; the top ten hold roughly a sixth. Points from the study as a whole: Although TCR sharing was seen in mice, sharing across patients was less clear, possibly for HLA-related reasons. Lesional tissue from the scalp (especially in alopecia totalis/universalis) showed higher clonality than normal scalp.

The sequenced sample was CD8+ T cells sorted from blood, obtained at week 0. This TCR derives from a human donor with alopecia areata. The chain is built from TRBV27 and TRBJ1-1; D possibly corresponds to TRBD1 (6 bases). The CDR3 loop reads CASSTGTMNTEAFF. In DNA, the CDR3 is TGTGCCAGCAGTACAGGGACAATGAACACTGAAGCTTTCTTT.